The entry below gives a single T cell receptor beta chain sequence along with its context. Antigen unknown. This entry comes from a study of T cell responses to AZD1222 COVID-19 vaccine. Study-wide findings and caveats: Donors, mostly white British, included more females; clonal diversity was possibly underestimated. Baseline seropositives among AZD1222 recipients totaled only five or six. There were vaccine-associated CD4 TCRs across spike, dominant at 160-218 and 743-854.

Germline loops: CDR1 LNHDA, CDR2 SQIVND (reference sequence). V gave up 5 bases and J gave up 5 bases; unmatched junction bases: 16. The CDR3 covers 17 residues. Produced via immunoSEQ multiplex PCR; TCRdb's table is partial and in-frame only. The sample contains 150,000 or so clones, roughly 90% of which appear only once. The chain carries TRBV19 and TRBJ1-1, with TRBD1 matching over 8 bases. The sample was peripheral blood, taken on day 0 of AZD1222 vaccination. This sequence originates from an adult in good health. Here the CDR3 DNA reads TGTGCCAGTAGTCTTGATTGGACAGGGATAGTGGGGACTGAAGCTTTCTTT. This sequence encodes CASSLDWTGIVGTEAFF.